This T cell receptor beta chain was sequenced during a study of T cells in narcolepsy. General study results and limits: Healthy controls reportedly lacked the autoreactive clonotypes serially found in patients' blood.

The CDR3 loop spans 16 amino acids. Trimming stripped 10 bases from V and 1 base from J, with 20 bases between. Germline CDR1 and CDR2: MDHEN and SYDVKM. Only in-frame clones appear in the TCRdb table, and some are missing; sequencing was by immunoSEQ multiplex PCR. The table lists some 25,000 clones, 55% to 65% of them singletons, with less than 15% in the top ten. As for this clone: Its antigen is as yet unknown.

The origin of this receptor is a human donor in good health. The chain joins TRBV28 to TRBJ2-1; D perhaps matches TRBD2 (7 bases). Sequenced sample: memory (CD45RA-) CD4+ T cells from blood. CDR3 sequence (DNA): TGTGCCATCTTTAGTAGGGGAGGGGGATCCTACAATGAGCAGTTCTTC. As protein: CAIFSRGGGSYNEQFF.